The text below deals with one TCR beta chain. Its target is unknown. RNA totalling about 0.45 to 1 ug underwent reverse transcription with random hexamers. Multiplex PCR with immunoSEQ amplified the TCR beta CDR3 across 54 Vbeta and 13 Jbeta. TCRdb analysed the immunoSEQ multiplex PCR reads with MiXCR anew, one entry per CDR3 protein. The sample has about 200,000 distinct CDR3 sequences; roughly 94% are singletons. The CDR3 is made up of 12 amino acids. CDR1 SGHTA and CDR2 FQGNSA come from the germline V gene. Between the trimmed V and J ends, which lost 2 bases and 4 bases, there was a span of 4 bases. These data belong to a study of CD8 T cells in Susac syndrome. Overall study results and limits: The authors acknowledged that the study's TCR sequencing and HLA analysis involved relatively few individuals.

The TEMRA cells underwent FACS enrichment, while the CD8+ and CD4+ T cells underwent negative isolation. This sequence was found in a human donor with multiple sclerosis. Sequencing used CD4+ T cells from PBMCs. This chain connects TRBV7-2 to TRBJ2-3; D ambiguous. DNA for the CDR3: TGTGCCAGCAGCTTACAAGCAGATACGCAGTATTTT. It is translated as CASSLQADTQYF.